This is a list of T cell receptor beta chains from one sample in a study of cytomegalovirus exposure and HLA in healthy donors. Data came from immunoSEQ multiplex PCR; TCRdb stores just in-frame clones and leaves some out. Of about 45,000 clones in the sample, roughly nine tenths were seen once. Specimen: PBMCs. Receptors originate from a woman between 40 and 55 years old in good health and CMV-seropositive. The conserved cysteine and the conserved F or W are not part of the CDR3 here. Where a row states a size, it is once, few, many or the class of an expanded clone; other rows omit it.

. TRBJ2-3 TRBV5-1 ASSLTQARTDTQY
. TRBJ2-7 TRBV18 ASSPPGLYEQY
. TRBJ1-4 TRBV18 ASSPFTAGTSNEKLF
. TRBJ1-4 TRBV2 ASSGTGLSNEKLF
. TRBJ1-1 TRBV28 ASSLPAGLNTEAF
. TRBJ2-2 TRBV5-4 ASSKLSGGAFANTGELF
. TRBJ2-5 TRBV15 ATSRRDRGRGETQY
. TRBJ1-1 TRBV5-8 ASSPTQGAYTEAF
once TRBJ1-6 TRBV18 ASSQRDSPLH
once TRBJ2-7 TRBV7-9 ASSYEGGRYEQY
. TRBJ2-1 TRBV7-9 ASSLRTGGAYNEQF